The 28 T cell receptor beta chains listed next were all sequenced from one sample in a study of beta chain features in type 1 diabetes. Expressed TCRB transcripts were sequenced because the entire RNA isolate underwent reverse transcription. Assay: immunoSEQ multiplex PCR; the TCRdb copy retains only in-frame clones and omits some. The sample consists of about 320,000 clones, around 13% of them appearing once. Specimen: central memory CD4+ T cells from blood. All receptors derive from a man aged 30-40 years in good health.

This clone was recorded at least ten times. This chain uses TRBV19 with TRBJ1-3; TRBD1 is a possible D gene (6 bases). Germline CDR1 and CDR2: LNHDA and SQIVND (reference sequence). This CDR3 comprises 17 residues. The V end lost 1 base, the J end lost 0 bases, and 13 bases lay between the germline ends. The CDR3 loop reads CASSIGPRGASGNTIYF. In DNA form, the CDR3 reads TGTGCCAGTAGTATAGGTCCCCGGGGGGCCTCTGGAAACACCATATATTTT.

This chain joins TRBV29-1 and TRBJ2-3; tentative D call: TRBD1 (6 bases). V gave up 4 bases and J gave up 3 bases, with 8 bases separating them. This CDR3 has 12 residues. Germline V gene data show CDR1 as SQVTM and CDR2 as ANQGSEA. CDR3 in DNA: TGCAGCGTTGGGGGGACAACAGATACGCAGTATTTT. This encodes CSVGGTTDTQYF.

The sample holds a few counts of this clone. The chain has TRBV4-2 and TRBJ2-5, with a possible D match to TRBD2 (6 bases). Germline CDR1 is LGHNA and CDR2 is YNFKEQ. V was shortened by 0 bases and J by 5 bases, with 13 bases between the two germline ends. The length of the CDR3 is 15 residues. The DNA for the CDR3 is TGTGCCAGCAGCCAAGACTCCGGAGGGGAGGAGACCCAGTACTTC. It specifies CASSQDSGGEETQYF.

The CDR3 sequence: CAISLTGIGNQPQHF. The CDR3 nucleotides read TGTGCCATCAGCTTGACAGGGATCGGCAATCAGCCCCAGCATTTT. The rearrangement links TRBV10-3 to TRBJ1-5; 7 nucleotides match TRBD1. The germline V gene has CDR1 ENHRY and CDR2 SYGVKD. The CDR3 has 15 residues. V trimming: 6 bases; J trimming: 2 bases; junction bases outside the gene matches: 7.

J is TRBJ2-7 and V is TRBV5-1, with D perhaps matching TRBD1 (5 bases). Germline CDR1 reads SGHRS; CDR2 reads YFSETQ. The CDR3 runs 17 residues. Trimming cost V 0 bases and J 2 bases, with 18 bases left between them. CDR3 sequence (DNA): TGCGCCAGCAGCTTGGGAGGCAGGGTCGGAACTACCTACGAGCAGTACTTC. The encoded protein is CASSLGGRVGTTYEQYF.

The rearrangement uses TRBV10-2 and TRBJ1-5; D remains ambiguous. V was shortened by 4 bases and J by 0 bases, with 4 bases between the two germline ends. The CDR3 is 13 residues long. Germline V lookup: CDR1 WSHSY, CDR2 SAAADI. The CDR3 nucleotides read TGCGCCAGCAGTGGCCCTAGCAATCAGCCCCAGCATTTT. Amino acids: CASSGPSNQPQHF.

This clone occurred a few times. The chain employs TRBV4-1 and TRBJ2-7; 8 nucleotides line up with TRBD2. Germline V gene data show CDR1 as MGHRA and CDR2 as YSYEKL. The junction had 3 bases not matched to a gene; V was cut back by 2 bases and J by 6 bases. This CDR3 has 13 residues. Written as DNA, the CDR3 is TGCGCCAGCAGCCAACACCTAGCGGGCGAGCAGTACTTC. Translated: CASSQHLAGEQYF.

This clone has just a few counts. The chain recombines TRBV4-2 with TRBJ1-1, with 7 positions matching TRBD1. Looked up from germline, CDR1 is LGHNA and CDR2 is YNFKEQ. V shed 4 bases, J shed 4 bases, and the junction held 9 bases outside the gene matches. This CDR3 is 15 amino acids long. CDR3 loop: CASSPGTAWSTEAFF. CDR3 nucleotide sequence: TGTGCCAGCAGCCCCGGGACAGCATGGAGCACTGAAGCTTTCTTT.

This clone was observed a few times. The V call is TRBV11-2, the J call TRBJ2-3; TRBD2 aligns across 13 bases. This CDR3 spans 15 amino acids. The ends lost 9 bases at V and 8 bases at J; junction bases unmatched: 11. CDR1 is SGHAT, CDR2 FQNNGV, per germline. CDR3 loop: CASSVGLAGMGTQYF. DNA of the CDR3: TGTGCCAGTTCGGTGGGACTAGCGGGAATGGGTACGCAGTATTTT.

A few counts support this clone. The rearrangement links TRBV19 to TRBJ1-2; D is ambiguous. CDR3 length: 16 amino acids. The V gene lost 6 bases and the J gene lost 4 bases, with 21 bases spanning the gap. The germline gives CDR1 LNHDA, CDR2 SQIVND (reference sequence). Here the CDR3 DNA reads TGTGCCAGTAGCACCGAATTGGTAAGGTCCCGCTATGGCTACACCTTC. Its protein is CASSTELVRSRYGYTF.

The V gene is TRBV7-2, the J gene TRBJ2-1, with TRBD2 matching over 10 bases. Germline CDR1 is SGHTA and CDR2 is FQGNSA. The CDR3 runs 18 residues. The V segment lost 2 bases and the J segment 7 bases; nucleotides outside the gene matches: 14. For the CDR3, the DNA is TGTGCCAGCAGCTTATTTTCTTCGAGCGGGAGGGCCAGGAATGAGCAGTTCTTC. Amino acids: CASSLFSSSGRARNEQFF.

The chain recombines TRBV19 with TRBJ1-2, with D maybe TRBD1 (6 bases). Trimming removed 9 bases from V and 8 bases from J, with 22 bases in between. Per the germline V gene, CDR1 is LNHDA and CDR2 is SQIVND (reference sequence). The CDR3 covers 14 residues. The CDR3 DNA is TGTGCCAGCCGATCGAGAATGGGGGCAGAGGGCTACACCTTC. Translating it yields CASRSRMGAEGYTF.

Concerning this clone itself: The same CDR3 can be traced to other DNA sequences in this sample. CDR3 sequence reads: CASSLGAGSTDTQYF. Written as DNA, the CDR3 is TGTGCCAGCAGCTTAGGGGCCGGAAGCACAGATACGCAGTATTTT. J is TRBJ2-3 and V is TRBV11-1, with unresolved D. The CDR3 is 15 amino acids. Germline V gene sequence: CDR1 SGHAT, CDR2 FQDESV (reference sequence). The ends were cut back, 1 base at V and 0 bases at J, with 8 bases in the middle.

The chain recombines TRBV29-1 with TRBJ1-2; D uncertain. Looked up from germline, CDR1 is SQVTM and CDR2 is ANQGSEA. The length of the CDR3 is 11 residues. V lost 7 bases and J 8 bases, leaving 14 bases between the germline ends. The CDR3 is CSALVGRGYTF. CDR3 in DNA: TGCAGCGCCCTCGTAGGGAGGGGCTACACCTTC.

This clone has more than one count but fewer than ten. The chain links TRBV11-2 to TRBJ2-5, with TRBD2 matching over 13 bases. Trimming took 3 bases from V and 3 from J; bases not matched to a gene: 4. Per germline, CDR1 SGHAT and CDR2 FQNNGV. The CDR3 is made up of 16 amino acids. CDR3 sequence: CASSFRGTSGEETQYF. CDR3 coding DNA: TGTGCCAGCAGCTTTAGGGGGACTAGCGGGGAAGAGACCCAGTACTTC.

This clone is termed medium-sized. The chain carries TRBV6-6 and TRBJ1-2; D unclear. V was pared by 2 bases and J by 4 bases, with 14 bases between. Germline CDR1 reads MNHNY; CDR2 reads SVGAGI (reference sequence). The CDR3 has 15 residues. This CDR3 is CASSYPPDGLYGYTF. In nucleotides, the CDR3 is TGTGCCAGCAGTTACCCACCCGACGGGCTCTATGGCTACACCTTC.

This chain uses TRBV6-6 with TRBJ2-7; 7 bases map to TRBD1. This CDR3 is 13 amino acids long. V was clipped by 7 bases and J by 6 bases; unmatched bases: 9. Germline CDR1 is MNHNY and CDR2 is SVGAGI (reference sequence). CDR3: CASTEQGPSEQYV. In nucleotides, the CDR3 is TGTGCCAGCACAGAACAGGGGCCGTCCGAGCAGTACGTC.

Only a few counts were recorded for this clone. The chain employs TRBV6-5 and TRBJ2-1; D assignment may be TRBD1 or TRBD2 (6 bases each). Trimming shortened V by 5 bases and J by 0 bases, and 11 bases separated the two germline ends. The CDR3 is 15 residues long. CDR1 MNHEY and CDR2 SVGAGI come from the germline V gene. The CDR3 loop reads CASSRGLSSYNEQFF. The CDR3, as DNA: TGTGCCAGCAGTCGGGGGCTAAGCTCCTACAATGAGCAGTTCTTC.

V and J are TRBV30 and TRBJ1-2, with D possibly being TRBD1 (5 bases). CDR1 and CDR2 from the germline V gene are GTSNPN and SVGIG (reference sequence). The CDR3 spans 13 residues. Between the trimmed V and J ends, which lost 0 bases and 7 bases, there was a span of 12 bases. CDR3 nucleotides: TGTGCCTGGAGTGTAGACCGGGGGGTTGGCTACACCTTC. Amino acids: CAWSVDRGVGYTF.

This clone has a handful of counts. V and J are TRBV18 and TRBJ2-3; 11 bases agree with TRBD2. Per the germline V gene, CDR1 is KGHSH and CDR2 is LQKENI. With 10 bases clipped from V and 9 bases from J, the junction kept 12 bases outside the gene matches. The CDR3 runs 14 residues. CDR3 residues: CATTPGTSGQTQYF. In DNA, the CDR3 is TGTGCCACCACACCAGGGACTAGCGGCCAGACGCAGTATTTT.

V usage is TRBV7-3 and J usage is TRBJ1-1; 7 positions agree with TRBD1. V lost 5 bases to trimming and J lost 1 base; unmatched junction nucleotides: 4. The CDR3 covers 14 residues. Germline CDR1 and CDR2: SGHTA and FQGTGA. CDR3 in amino acids: CASSVNRGNTEAFF. DNA for the CDR3: TGTGCCAGCAGCGTAAACAGGGGGAACACTGAAGCTTTCTTT.

The CDR3 DNA reads TGTGCCATCAGTGAGGGCGGACTAGCGGGGGGCGGGGATACGCAGTATTTT. This encodes CAISEGGLAGGGDTQYF. The V gene is TRBV10-3, the J gene TRBJ2-3; 14 bases are shared with TRBD2. Germline V CDR1 and CDR2: ENHRY, SYGVKD. Trimming cost V 2 bases and J 6 bases; bases outside gene matches: 7. This CDR3 is 17 amino acids long.

The chain is built from TRBV9 and TRBJ2-3, with D possibly TRBD1 on 6 matching bases. This CDR3 spans 15 amino acids. Germline V gene sequence: CDR1 SGDLS, CDR2 YYNGEE. Trimming took off 3 bases at V and 0 bases at J, with 11 bases between the two ends. The CDR3 DNA sequence: TGTGCCAGCAGCGAAACAGGGAGAAGCACAGATACGCAGTATTTT. Translating it yields CASSETGRSTDTQYF.

The chain carries TRBV4-3 and TRBJ1-2, with 9 bases lining up with TRBD1. Germline CDR1 reads LGHNA; CDR2 reads YSLEER. The CDR3 sequence is 21 residues long. The junction had 20 bases not matched to a gene; V was cut back by 1 base and J by 2 bases. This CDR3 reads CASSQGVLLGTGSTHNYGYTF. CDR3 in DNA: TGCGCCAGCAGCCAAGGTGTATTGTTGGGGACAGGGTCGACGCACAACTATGGCTACACCTTC.

J is TRBJ1-1 and V is TRBV6-1; no definite D call. Germline V gives CDR1 MNHNS, CDR2 SASEGT. The CDR3 consists of 15 residues. V lost 6 bases, J lost 1 base, and 15 bases lay in between. The CDR3 is CASSQYEGRNTEAFF. The CDR3 coding sequence is TGTGCCAGCAGCCAGTACGAGGGCCGGAACACTGAAGCTTTCTTT.

The chain is built from TRBV5-1 and TRBJ1-1; D gene uncertain. V was trimmed by 0 bases and J by 1 base, leaving 7 bases between them. The germline V gene has CDR1 SGHRS and CDR2 YFSETQ. The CDR3 runs 14 residues. The CDR3 loop is CASSLDQPNTEAFF. The CDR3 nucleotides read TGCGCCAGCAGCTTGGACCAGCCGAACACTGAAGCTTTCTTT. Full variable domain (outside the CDR3, taken from reference TRBV5-1 and TRBJ1-1): KAGVTQTPRYLIKTRGQQVTLSCSPISGHRSVSWYQQTPGQGLQFLFEYFSETQRNKGNFPGRFSGRQFSNSRSEMNVSTLELGDSALYLCASSLDQPNTEAFFGQGTRLTVV.

This sequence joins TRBV6-5 and TRBJ2-3, with 13 bases matching TRBD2. Per germline, CDR1 MNHEY and CDR2 SVGAGI. The length of the CDR3 is 15 residues. Germline trimming cut 6 bases from V and 4 bases from J; bases unmatched to any gene: 4. This CDR3 reads CASRLGTSGADTQYF. In DNA form, the CDR3 reads TGTGCCAGCAGACTTGGGACTAGCGGGGCAGATACGCAGTATTTT.

This clone was seen a handful of times. This chain links TRBV4-3 with TRBJ1-3; D remains ambiguous. This CDR3 is built from 17 residues. Between the trimmed V and J ends, which lost 0 bases and 0 bases, there was a span of 12 bases. Looked up from germline, CDR1 is LGHNA and CDR2 is YSLEER. The CDR3 DNA reads as TGCGCCAGCAGCCAAGAAGTGGTCGGTAGCTCTGGAAACACCATATATTTT. Translated: CASSQEVVGSSGNTIYF.